These 15 T cell receptor beta chains share one sample of origin, sequenced in a study of T cell repertoires in cytomegalovirus infection (dated by TCRdb to about 2019). Sequencing was carried out with an Illumina HiSeq 1500. TCRdb trimmed the raw reads at Q25, called clones with MiXCR and kept productive beta chains. When rows share a CDR3 protein, they turn into one entry using the most common DNA and genes. Recorded for this sample are 250,000 or so distinct CDR3 sequences; over 15% of them occurred a single time. The ten largest account for approximately 51% of the sample. The sample consisted of CD8+ T cells from PBMCs. The receptors come from a human donor in good health (CMV status not recorded). Some clones in this sample may be carry-over from other donors' samples.

In its sample, this clonotype was seen a few times. The J gene is TRBJ1-3, the V gene TRBV9; D remains unclear. Between the trimmed V and J ends, which lost 2 bases and 4 bases, there was a span of 10 bases. This CDR3 comprises 14 residues. Germline lookup yields CDR1 SGDLS and CDR2 YYNGEE. In DNA, the CDR3 is TGTGCCAGCAGCGTCGGGGATCACGGAAACACCATATATTTT. Encoded protein: CASSVGDHGNTIYF.

This clonotype was picked up a small number of times. This chain connects TRBV5-5 to TRBJ2-3; D unclear. This CDR3 comprises 15 residues. The germline V gene has CDR1 SGHKS and CDR2 YYEKEE (reference sequence). Deletions cut 2 bases from V and 0 bases from J, with 10 bases between. CDR3 amino acids: CASSFSVGSTDTQYF. In nucleotides, the CDR3 is TGTGCCAGCAGCTTCAGTGTGGGTAGCACAGATACGCAGTATTTT.

Concerning this clonotype: Because the CDR3 is missing its conserved closing phenylalanine or tryptophan, this is likely a read error. The chain is built from TRBV19 and TRBJ2-3, with D maybe TRBD1 (5 bases). The CDR3 loop spans 15 amino acids. CDR1 and CDR2 (germline): LNHDA, SQIVND (reference sequence). Trimming pared 8 bases from V and 4 bases from J, leaving 19 bases between. The CDR3 DNA follows: TGTGCCAGTGGATTGTGGGGCTCTCGTGCAGATACGCAGTATTAT. Its protein product is CASGLWGSRADTQYY.

The V gene is TRBV7-6, the J gene TRBJ2-4; D possibly corresponds to TRBD1 (6 bases). Germline V gene lookup returns CDR1 SGHVS and CDR2 FNYEAQ. The V end was cut by 4 bases, the J end by 2 bases, with 24 bases between. This CDR3 comprises 19 residues. The CDR3: CASSSDRTNVFEPKNIQYF. CDR3 bases: TGTGCCAGCAGCTCCGACAGGACCAATGTATTCGAGCCCAAAAACATTCAGTACTTC.

This sequence joins TRBV6-4 and TRBJ1-1, with D unclear. The V and J ends lost 3 bases and 7 bases respectively, with 6 bases between them. The CDR3 contains 11 residues. CDR1 MRHNA and CDR2 SNTAGT come from the germline V gene. The CDR3 DNA reads as TGTGCCAGCAGTGAGGGCGGTGAAGCTTTCTTT. This codes for CASSEGGEAFF.

The gene calls are TRBV7-6 and TRBJ2-1; TRBD2 is a possible D gene (5 bases). The CDR3 has 15 residues. Germline V gives CDR1 SGHVS, CDR2 FNYEAQ. Deletions cut 1 base from V and 10 bases from J, with 17 bases between. The CDR3, as DNA: TGTGCCAGCAGCTTAGGGGCGGGCCCCGGACGGGAGCAGTTCTTC. Its translation is CASSLGAGPGREQFF.

In its sample, this clonotype was seen many times. The chain carries TRBV28 and TRBJ1-1, with D tentatively TRBD1 (5 bases). The CDR3 extends over 14 amino acids. The V end was cut by 6 bases, the J end by 1 base, with 12 bases between. CDR1 and CDR2 from the germline V gene are MDHEN and SYDVKM. Here the CDR3 reads CASSGGVKNTEAFF. The CDR3, as DNA: TGTGCCAGCAGCGGGGGGGTGAAGAACACTGAAGCTTTCTTT. Together with reference TRBV28 and TRBJ1-1, the CDR3 gives the full variable domain: DVKVTQSSRYLVKRTGEKVFLECVQDMDHENMFWYRQDPGLGLRLIYFSYDVKMKEKGDIPEGYSVSREKKERFSLILESASTNQTSMYLCASSGGVKNTEAFFGQGTRLTVV.

The chain is built from TRBV4-3 and TRBJ1-2, with 9 bases lining up with TRBD1. This CDR3 region has 20 residues. The V segment lost 0 bases and the J segment 3 bases; nucleotides outside the gene matches: 17. Per the germline V gene, CDR1 is LGHNA and CDR2 is YSLEER. CDR3 sequence: CASSQDSGGGQGFLDYGYTF. CDR3 nucleotides: TGCGCCAGCAGCCAAGATAGTGGGGGGGGACAGGGATTTTTAGACTATGGCTACACCTTC.

A word on this clonotype: One junction end disagrees with the germline gene, perhaps due to a read error. V and J are TRBV6-8 and TRBJ2-1; D gene uncertain. From germline, CDR1 is MNHGY and CDR2 SAAAGT. This CDR3 comprises 13 residues. CDR3 DNA: TGTGCCAGCAGTTACTCGGTCGAGTTCCCCCCTGTCTTC. Residues: CASSYSVEFPPVF.

There are many counts of this clonotype. The chain has TRBV7-9 and TRBJ1-4; 7 bases match TRBD1. Trimming at V came to 8 bases and at J to 0 bases, leaving 24 bases not matched to a gene. This CDR3 comprises 21 residues. Per germline, CDR1 SEHNR and CDR2 FQNEAQ (reference sequence). The CDR3 DNA follows: TGTGCCAGCGAAGGGGATCCCGCCCGGGACAGCGGAGTTGCAACTAATGAAAAACTGTTTTTT. This sequence encodes CASEGDPARDSGVATNEKLFF.

This clonotype was picked up a small number of times. V gene TRBV12-3 or TRBV12-4 combines with J gene TRBJ1-1; possible D gene TRBD1, 6 bases. V gave up 2 bases and J gave up 7 bases, with 14 bases separating them. This CDR3 is 14 amino acids long. CDR3 nucleotide sequence: TGTGCCAGCAGTTTATCGGGGGGCGCAAATGAAGCTTTCTTT. Protein sequence: CASSLSGGANEAFF.

The rearrangement joins TRBV29-1 to TRBJ2-7, with D perhaps matching TRBD1 (5 bases). V was pared by 4 bases and J by 3 bases, with 7 bases between. CDR1 and CDR2 from the germline V gene are SQVTM and ANQGSEA. This CDR3 spans 11 amino acids. CDR3 sequence (DNA): TGCAGCGTTGGCAGGGACTACGAGCAGTACTTC. It encodes CSVGRDYEQYF.

The rearrangement joins TRBV20-1 to TRBJ1-3, with a tentative D call TRBD1 (5 bases). Germline CDR1 and CDR2: DFQATT and SNEGSKA (reference sequence). Between the trimmed V and J ends, which lost 5 bases and 1 base, there was a span of 12 bases. The length of the CDR3 is 14 residues. CDR3 DNA sequence: TGCAGTGCTCCAGGGCCCAATTCTGGAAACACCATATATTTT. The encoded protein is CSAPGPNSGNTIYF.

The chain has TRBV4-3 and TRBJ2-1; the match to TRBD2 covers 7 bases. CDR3 length equals 18 residues. Germline CDR1 and CDR2: LGHNA and YSLEER. J lost 7 bases, V lost 0 bases, and 15 bases had no gene match. The CDR3 protein is CASSQDNPPVGEGNEQFF. In nucleotides, the CDR3 is TGCGCCAGCAGCCAAGATAACCCGCCGGTAGGGGAGGGTAATGAGCAGTTCTTC.

The genes are TRBV28 and TRBJ2-2; the D gene is possibly TRBD2 (6 bases). CDR1 and CDR2 from the germline V gene are MDHEN and SYDVKM. CDR3 size: 16 residues. Trimming removed 10 bases at V and 7 bases at J, with 25 bases between. CDR3 DNA sequence: TGTGCCACCGCCCTACCGTCAGTCCGGGGGAGCGGGGAGCTGTTTTTT. Encoded protein: CATALPSVRGSGELFF.